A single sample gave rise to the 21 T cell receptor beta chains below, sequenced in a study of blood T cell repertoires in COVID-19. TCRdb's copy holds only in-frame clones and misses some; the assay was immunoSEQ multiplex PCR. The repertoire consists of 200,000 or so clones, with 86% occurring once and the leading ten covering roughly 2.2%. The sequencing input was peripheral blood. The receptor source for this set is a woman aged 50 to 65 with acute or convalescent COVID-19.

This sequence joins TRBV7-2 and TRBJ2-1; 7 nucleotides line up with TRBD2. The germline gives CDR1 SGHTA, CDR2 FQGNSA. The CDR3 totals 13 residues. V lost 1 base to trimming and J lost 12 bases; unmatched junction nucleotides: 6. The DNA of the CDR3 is TGTGCCAGCAGCTTAGGGGGAGGGCAAAGGCAGTTCTTC. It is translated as CASSLGGGQRQFF.

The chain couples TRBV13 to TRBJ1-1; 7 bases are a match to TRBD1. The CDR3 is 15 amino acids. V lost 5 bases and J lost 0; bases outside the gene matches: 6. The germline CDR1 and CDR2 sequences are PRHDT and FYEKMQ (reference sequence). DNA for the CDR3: TGTGCCAGCAGCAACGGACAGGTAATGAACACTGAAGCTTTCTTT. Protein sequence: CASSNGQVMNTEAFF.

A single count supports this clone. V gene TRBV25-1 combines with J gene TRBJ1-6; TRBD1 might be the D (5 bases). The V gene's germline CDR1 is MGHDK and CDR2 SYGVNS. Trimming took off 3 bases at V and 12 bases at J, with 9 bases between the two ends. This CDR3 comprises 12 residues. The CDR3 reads CASSDRVGPLHF. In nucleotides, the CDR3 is TGTGCCAGCAGTGACAGGGTTGGACCCCTCCACTTT.

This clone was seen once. The CDR3 bases are TGTGCCAGCAGCCGGAGGGAGACAGATACGCAGTATTTT. Translated: CASSRRETDTQYF. The chain joins TRBV7-9 to TRBJ2-3; TRBD2 might be the D (6 bases). Germline CDR1 and CDR2: SEHNR and FQNEAQ (reference sequence). V gave up 5 bases and J gave up 3 bases, with 9 bases separating them. This CDR3 comprises 13 residues.

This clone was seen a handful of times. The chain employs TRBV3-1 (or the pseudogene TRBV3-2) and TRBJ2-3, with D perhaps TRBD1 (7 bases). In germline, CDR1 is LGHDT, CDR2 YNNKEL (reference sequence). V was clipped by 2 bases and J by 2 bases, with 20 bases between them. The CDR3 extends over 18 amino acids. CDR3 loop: CASSQSWRGPPFTDTQYF. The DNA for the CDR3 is TGTGCCAGCAGCCAATCATGGAGGGGGCCCCCCTTCACAGATACGCAGTATTTT.

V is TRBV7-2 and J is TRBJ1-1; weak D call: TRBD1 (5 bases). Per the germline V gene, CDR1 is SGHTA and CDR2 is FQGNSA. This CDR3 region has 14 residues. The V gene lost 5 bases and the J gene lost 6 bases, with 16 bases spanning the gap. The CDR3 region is CASSPGGVSSEAFF. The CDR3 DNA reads TGTGCCAGCAGCCCCGGGGGAGTTTCCTCTGAAGCTTTCTTT.

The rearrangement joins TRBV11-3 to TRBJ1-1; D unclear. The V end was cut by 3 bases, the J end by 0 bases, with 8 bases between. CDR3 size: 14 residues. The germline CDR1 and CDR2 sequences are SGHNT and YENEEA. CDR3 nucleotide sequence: TGTGCCAGCAGCTTCTCCGGGGTGAACACTGAAGCTTTCTTT. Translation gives CASSFSGVNTEAFF.

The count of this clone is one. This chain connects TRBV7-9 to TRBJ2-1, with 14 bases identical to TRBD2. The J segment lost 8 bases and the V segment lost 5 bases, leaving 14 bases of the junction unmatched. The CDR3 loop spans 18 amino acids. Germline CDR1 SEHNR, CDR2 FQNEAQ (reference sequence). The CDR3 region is CASSRRLAGGPRYDEQFF. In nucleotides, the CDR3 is TGTGCCAGCAGCCGACGACTAGCGGGGGGGCCTCGGTACGATGAGCAGTTCTTC.

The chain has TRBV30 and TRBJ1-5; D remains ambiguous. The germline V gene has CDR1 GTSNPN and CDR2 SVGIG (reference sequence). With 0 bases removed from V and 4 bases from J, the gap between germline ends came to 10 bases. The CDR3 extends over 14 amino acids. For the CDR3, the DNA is TGTGCCTGGAGTGTACGATCCCGGAATCAGCCCCAGCATTTT. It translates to CAWSVRSRNQPQHF.

The CDR3 coding sequence is TGTGCCAGCAGCCAAGCGTTTTGGACTAGCGGGGACAATGAGCAGTTCTTC. As protein: CASSQAFWTSGDNEQFF. This chain uses TRBV3-1 (or the pseudogene TRBV3-2) with TRBJ2-1; 12 nucleotides match TRBD2. The germline V gene encodes CDR1 LGHDT and CDR2 YNNKEL (reference sequence). CDR3 length: 17 amino acids. The V segment lost 1 base and the J segment 5 bases; nucleotides outside the gene matches: 6.

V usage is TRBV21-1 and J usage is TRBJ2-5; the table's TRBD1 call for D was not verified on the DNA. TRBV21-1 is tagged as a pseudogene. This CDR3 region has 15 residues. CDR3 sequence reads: CASSNREQDQETQYF. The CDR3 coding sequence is TGTGCCAGCAGCAATAGGGAACAGGACCAAGAGACCCAGTACTTC.

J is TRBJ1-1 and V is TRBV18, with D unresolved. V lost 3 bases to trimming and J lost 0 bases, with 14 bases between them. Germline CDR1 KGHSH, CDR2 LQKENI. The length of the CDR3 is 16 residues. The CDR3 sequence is CASSPFGRDMNTEAFF. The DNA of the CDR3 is TGTGCCAGCTCACCGTTCGGTCGAGATATGAACACTGAAGCTTTCTTT.

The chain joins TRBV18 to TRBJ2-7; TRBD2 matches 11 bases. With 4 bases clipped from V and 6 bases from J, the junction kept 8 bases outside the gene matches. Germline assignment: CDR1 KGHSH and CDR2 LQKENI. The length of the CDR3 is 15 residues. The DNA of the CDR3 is TGTGCCAGCTCACGACTAGCGGGGAGGTCCGGCGAGCAGTACTTC. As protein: CASSRLAGRSGEQYF.

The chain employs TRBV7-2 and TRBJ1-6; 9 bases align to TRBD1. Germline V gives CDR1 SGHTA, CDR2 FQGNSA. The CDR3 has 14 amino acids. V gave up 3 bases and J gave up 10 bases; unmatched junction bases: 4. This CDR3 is CASSFRQGDSPLHF. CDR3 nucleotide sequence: TGTGCCAGCAGCTTCCGACAGGGGGACTCACCCCTCCACTTT.

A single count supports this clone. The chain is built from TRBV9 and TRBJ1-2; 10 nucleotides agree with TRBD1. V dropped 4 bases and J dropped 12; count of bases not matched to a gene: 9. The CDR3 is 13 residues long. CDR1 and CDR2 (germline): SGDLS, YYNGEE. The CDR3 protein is CASSSGDRGLNTF. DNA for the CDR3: TGTGCCAGCAGCTCAGGGGACAGGGGACTAAACACCTTC. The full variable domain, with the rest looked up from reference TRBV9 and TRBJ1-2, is DSGVTQTPKHLITATGQRVTLRCSPRSGDLSVYWYQQSLDQGLQFLIQYYNGEERAKGNILERFSAQQFPDLHSELNLSSLELGDSALYFCASSSGDRGLNTFGSGTRLTVV.

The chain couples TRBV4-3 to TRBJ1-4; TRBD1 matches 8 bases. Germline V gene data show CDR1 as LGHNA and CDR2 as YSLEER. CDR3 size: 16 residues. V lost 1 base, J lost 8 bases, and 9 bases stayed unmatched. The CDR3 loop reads CASSQGRQGAGEKLFF. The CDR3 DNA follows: TGCGCCAGCAGCCAAGGGCGGCAGGGGGCGGGCGAAAAACTGTTTTTT.

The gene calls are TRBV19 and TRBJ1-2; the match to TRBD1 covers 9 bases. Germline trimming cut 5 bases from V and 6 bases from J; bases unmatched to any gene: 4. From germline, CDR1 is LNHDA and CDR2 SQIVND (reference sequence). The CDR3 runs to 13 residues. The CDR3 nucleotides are TGTGCCAGTAGTCTTGGGACAGGGAATGGCTACACCTTC. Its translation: CASSLGTGNGYTF.

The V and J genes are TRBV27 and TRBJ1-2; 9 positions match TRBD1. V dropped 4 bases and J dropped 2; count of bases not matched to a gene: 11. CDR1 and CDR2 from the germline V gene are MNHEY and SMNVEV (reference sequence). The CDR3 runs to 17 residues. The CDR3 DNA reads TGTGCCAGCAGTTCACGTTGGGGACAGGGTGAGAACTATGGCTACACCTTC. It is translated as CASSSRWGQGENYGYTF.

This CDR3 is CASSPGTGSLYGYTF. The CDR3 DNA reads TGTGCCAGCAGTCCTGGGACAGGCTCGCTCTATGGCTACACCTTC. The J gene is TRBJ1-2, the V gene TRBV27; 8 bases line up with TRBD1. Trimming took 5 bases from V and 4 from J; bases not matched to a gene: 9. This CDR3 has 15 amino acids. Germline V gene data show CDR1 as MNHEY and CDR2 as SMNVEV (reference sequence).

The CDR3 loop is CASSDSLRGRLYF. CDR3 coding DNA: TGTGCCAGCAGTGACTCTCTCAGGGGGCGATTATATTTT. The gene calls are TRBV6-4 and TRBJ1-3, with 8 bases aligning to TRBD1. The CDR3 totals 13 residues. Trimming took 0 bases from V and 14 from J; bases not matched to a gene: 6. In germline, CDR1 is MRHNA, CDR2 SNTAGT.

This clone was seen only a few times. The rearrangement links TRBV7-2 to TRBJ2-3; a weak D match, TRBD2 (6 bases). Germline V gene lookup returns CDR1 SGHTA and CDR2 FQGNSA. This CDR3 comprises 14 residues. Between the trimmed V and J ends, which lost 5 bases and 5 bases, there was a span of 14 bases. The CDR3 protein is CASSQNMEGDTQYF. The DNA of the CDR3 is TGTGCCAGCAGCCAAAACATGGAGGGAGATACGCAGTATTTT.